The 6 T cell receptor beta chains below were found in one sample sequenced in a study of T-cell reconstitution after alpha-beta-depleted transplantation in children. Unique molecular identifiers were incorporated into the prepared TCRbeta library. One entry per CDR3 protein results from TCRdb running MiXCR on the PCR reads. Of about 980,000 distinct CDR3 sequences listed, about 29% were seen once; the top ten hold over 25%. Sequencing used PBMCs, mostly from graft donor cells, obtained 360 days after TCRalphabeta/CD19-depleted stem cell transplant. These receptors all come from a boy under two years old who had a stem cell transplant for SCID, so the T cells may come from the graft donor.

This clonotype occurred many times. This chain connects TRBV9 to TRBJ2-1; 11 bases agree with TRBD2. This CDR3 contains 15 residues. V shed 2 bases, J shed 3 bases, and the junction held 1 base outside the gene matches. CDR1 is SGDLS and CDR2 is YYNGEE in the germline V gene. The CDR3 region is CASSVTSGNYNEQFF. In nucleotides, the CDR3 is TGTGCCAGCAGCGTGACTAGCGGGAACTACAATGAGCAGTTCTTC.

The gene calls are TRBV20-1 and TRBJ2-5, with 8 bases matching TRBD1. CDR1 is DFQATT and CDR2 is SNEGSKA in the germline V gene (reference sequence). V lost 7 bases and J lost 5; bases outside the gene matches: 3. The CDR3 loop spans 11 amino acids. CDR3 bases: TGCAGTGTTACAGGGGGGGAGACCCAGTACTTC. As protein: CSVTGGETQYF.

The table lists this clonotype with a few counts. The chain recombines TRBV5-1 with TRBJ2-7; 8 bases map to TRBD1. After removal of 4 bases from V and 1 base from J, the junction contained 13 bases not matched to a gene. Germline values: CDR1 SGHRS, CDR2 YFSETQ. The CDR3 totals 17 residues. The CDR3 loop is CASSHRTGSDISYEQYF. CDR3 coding DNA: TGCGCCAGCAGCCACCGGACAGGGAGTGACATATCCTACGAGCAGTACTTC.

The chain's CDR3 is CATSRSQPGTGTYEQYF. The CDR3 DNA is TGTGCCACCAGCAGATCTCAACCCGGGACAGGGACCTACGAGCAGTACTTC. V and J are TRBV15 and TRBJ2-7; 9 bases line up with TRBD1. This CDR3 contains 17 residues. Trimming cost V 2 bases and J 2 bases; bases outside gene matches: 10. Germline assignment: CDR1 LNHNV and CDR2 YYDKDF (reference sequence).

The chain carries TRBV4-1 and TRBJ2-2; no clear D. The germline CDR1 and CDR2 sequences are MGHRA and YSYEKL. Deletions cut 3 bases from V and 5 bases from J, with 10 bases between. This CDR3 is built from 14 residues. CDR3 sequence reads: CASSQPIETGELFF. For the CDR3, the DNA is TGCGCCAGCAGCCAGCCTATTGAAACCGGGGAGCTGTTTTTT.

CDR3 region: CASSQGSSAEVYEQYF. The DNA for the CDR3 is TGCGCCAGCAGCCAAGGATCTAGCGCAGAAGTCTACGAGCAGTACTTC. The chain employs TRBV4-1 and TRBJ2-7; D perhaps matches TRBD2 (6 bases). The V and J ends lost 1 base and 3 bases respectively, with 16 bases between them. The CDR3 is 16 residues long. Germline CDR1 is MGHRA and CDR2 is YSYEKL.